This entry features one TCR beta chain sequence. No cognate antigen has been identified for it. No clone much larger than this one lies a single base away; base qualities are absent. V ends up 5 bases short and J 7 bases short, with an unmatched junction base count of 7. The CDR3 numbers 15 residues from cysteine through phenylalanine. Only the CDR3 part of the read is kept: 45 bases, read in frame from the first base. The germline V gene gives CDR1 as SGHRS and CDR2 as YFSETQ. The patients had resection in Japan or China between about 2013 and 2017. Two lung cancer pathologists independently confirmed the histologic diagnosis of each case on H&E slides. Premalignant or tumor cells were enriched for nucleic acid extraction by macro-dissection performed after pathologic assessment. FFPE tissue was used for DNA isolation with the AllPrep DNA/RNA FFPE Kit. Using the immunoSEQ hsTCRbeta Kit, TCR beta CDR3 regions were sequenced from DNA. Processing in the source paper ran as follows. The ImmunoSEQ Analyzer was used to analyse the TCR sequencing data. T cell clonality was defined as 1 minus Pielou's evenness, as computed on productive rearrangements. T cell diversity was measured with the inverse Simpson index on productive templates. T cell density was TCR beta template counts normalized to usable DNA, estimated by amplifying and sequencing housekeeping genes. Two-sided Kruskal-Wallis tests were used to compare TCR metrics between histologic stages. TCRdb obtained this table from immuneACCESS and retained in-frame rearrangements with V and J assigned. These tables miss some clones; where compared with another copy, unresolved V genes account for less than half of the shortfall, and the remainder is unexplained. That table furnishes V, J and clone size, whereas the DNA furnished D and trimming. The sample table holds under 45,000 clones, of which 65% to 80% were seen once. Together, the top ten hold around 4.6% of the sample.

This sample was included in a study of immune evolution from preneoplasia to lung adenocarcinoma (dated by TCRdb to the early 2020s). Some background on the complete study: HLA loss of heterozygosity was seen in 7%, 15% and 33% of AIS, MIA and ADC lesions, and in no AAH lesions. The study used immune gene expression, TCR sequencing and multiplex immunofluorescence to profile the immune contexture of lung adenocarcinoma precursors and invasive adenocarcinoma. Sample size was based on specimen availability rather than a prior power calculation. The overall cohort was made up of a few dozen patients with pulmonary nodules who had surgical resection. Resected precursor lesions (AAH, AIS, MIA) and invasive adenocarcinomas were compared with paired morphologically normal lung tissue. The TCR sequencing data were obtained from 51 patients. According to the study, about 100 samples were used for TCR sequencing. The immune data were integrated with whole exome sequencing and methylation data obtained from the same cohort of nodules. POLYSOLVER was used to infer Class I HLA alleles from exome data, and LOHHLA was used to detect allele-specific HLA loss. Findings and caveats that apply to the study as a whole: Normal lung showed the highest clonality, whereas later-stage lesions appeared to have higher T cell density and diversity but lower clonality. The findings reflected association rather than direct causation, and larger cohorts with long-term follow-up and longitudinal biopsies were considered necessary. Compared with EGFR-mutant or double wild-type lesions, KRAS-mutant nodules had the highest T cell clonality. Normal lung had the highest top T cell clone frequencies, and these frequencies appeared to fall progressively from AAH through AIS, MIA and invasive adenocarcinoma. Because all patients were from Japan and China, applicability to Western populations was uncertain.

The sequence was collected from a person aged 55 to 75 with lung adenocarcinoma. The sequence joins TRBV5-1 to TRBJ2-1; TRBD1 fits 12 bases in the junction. Input material: FFPE invasive lung adenocarcinoma tissue. What this sample's cell subset or site label stands for: frankly invasive lung adenocarcinoma (ADC). The CDR3 protein sequence reads: CASSPGQGAWNEQFF. The bases are TGCGCCAGCAGTCCGGGACAGGGGGCGTGGAATGAGCAGTTCTTC.